The subject of this entry is one TCR beta chain. The sample is drawn from a study of blood T cells in healthy people across ages. Together with a sample-barcoded 5' primer, a J-beta primer mix was included in a second PCR lasting about 7 to 12 cycles. Each CDR3 protein gets one entry after TCRdb re-called the 5' RACE reads with MiXCR. The sample consists of around 1.7 million distinct CDR3 sequences, roughly 30% of them appearing once. The TCR was taken from a woman aged 25 to 45 in good health. Material: blood.

CDR3 nucleotide sequence: TGTGCCTGGAGTGTCGGACTAGCGGTCTACGAGCAGTACTTC. This encodes CAWSVGLAVYEQYF. V is TRBV30 and J is TRBJ2-7; 10 bases fit TRBD2. V lost 0 bases, J lost 3 bases, and 2 bases stayed unmatched. The germline V gene encodes CDR1 GTSNPN and CDR2 SVGIG (reference sequence). The CDR3 loop spans 14 amino acids.